This is a list of T cell receptor beta chains from one sample in a study of CD8 T cells in Susac syndrome. Via MiXCR, TCRdb re-called the immunoSEQ multiplex PCR reads, giving one row per CDR3 protein. This repertoire shows roughly 200,000 distinct CDR3 sequences, roughly 91% found once; its top ten account for over 0.075%. The sample taken for sequencing was CD4+ T cells from PBMCs. These receptors were taken from a human donor with Susac syndrome. Both conserved end residues are part of each CDR3. The D gene is left open where the match is weak. The size entry is marked missing in some rows and otherwise reads once, few, many or a size class.

TRBV27	TRBD1	TRBJ1-2	few	CASSEGQGARGYTF	TGTGCCAGCAGTGAGGGACAGGGGGCGAGGGGCTACACCTTC
TRBV6-5	.	TRBJ1-6	.	CASSYRTANSPLHF	TGTGCCAGCAGTTACAGGACAGCTAATTCACCCCTCCACTTT
TRBV6-6	.	TRBJ2-1	.	CASTRHNEQFF	TGTGCCAGCACGAGACACAATGAGCAGTTCTTC
TRBV28	TRBD2	TRBJ2-1	.	CASRPGSGSDEQFF	TGTGCCAGCAGGCCGGGCAGCGGGAGTGACGAGCAGTTCTTC
TRBV5-1	.	TRBJ2-1	.	CASSLRVGDEQFF	TGCGCCAGCAGCTTGCGAGTTGGGGATGAGCAGTTCTTC
TRBV29-1	TRBD1	TRBJ1-1	.	CSGTRQGSEAFF	TGCAGCGGTACTCGACAGGGAAGTGAAGCTTTCTTT
TRBV10-2	.	TRBJ2-7	.	CASRDYSYEQYF	TGCGCCAGCAGGGACTATTCCTACGAGCAGTACTTC
TRBV6-2/TRBV6-3	TRBD1	TRBJ1-1	.	CASSKGGRSNTEAFF	TGTGCCAGCAGCAAAGGGGGCCGGTCGAACACTGAAGCTTTCTTT
TRBV2	.	TRBJ2-1	.	CASSEFEGTYNEQFF	TGTGCCAGCAGTGAGTTTGAGGGAACCTACAATGAGCAGTTCTTC
TRBV19	TRBD1	TRBJ1-1	.	CASGQGARGEAFF	TGTGCCAGTGGACAGGGGGCTAGGGGGGAAGCTTTCTTT
TRBV5-1	.	TRBJ1-5	.	CASSLDGVLENQPQHF	TGCGCCAGCAGCTTGGATGGGGTCTTGGAGAATCAGCCCCAGCATTTT
TRBV5-6	.	TRBJ1-5	.	CASSLAWGNQPQHF	TGTGCCAGCAGCTTGGCATGGGGCAATCAGCCCCAGCATTTT
TRBV6-1	.	TRBJ1-3	.	CASSENSRGNTIYF	TGTGCCAGCAGTGAAAACTCCAGGGGAAACACCATATATTTT
TRBV2	.	TRBJ1-5	.	CASTQGTQPQHF	TGTGCCAGCACGCAGGGAACCCAGCCCCAGCATTTT
TRBV20-1	TRBD2	TRBJ2-1	.	CSASLAGAGNEQFF	TGCAGTGCTTCTCTAGCGGGGGCGGGGAATGAGCAGTTCTTC
TRBV5-4	TRBD1	TRBJ1-2	.	CASSRPGTGKVYGYTF	TGTGCCAGCAGCCGTCCCGGGACAGGAAAAGTCTATGGCTACACCTTC
TRBV2	.	TRBJ2-5	.	CASSEGSKGETQYF	TGTGCCAGCAGTGAGGGCTCTAAAGGGGAGACCCAGTACTTC
TRBV25-1	TRBD2	TRBJ2-1	.	CASSEYLGLADYNEQFF	TGTGCCAGCAGTGAATACCTGGGACTAGCGGATTACAATGAGCAGTTCTTC
TRBV7-8	TRBD1	TRBJ2-7	once	CASSLRQGGSNEQYF	TGTGCCAGCAGCCTAAGACAGGGGGGGAGCAACGAGCAGTACTTC
TRBV9	.	TRBJ1-2	.	CASSVGTGTFYGYTF	TGTGCCAGCAGCGTCGGAACAGGGACCTTCTATGGCTACACCTTC
TRBV29-1	TRBD2	TRBJ2-5	few	CSAVGAIGLATETQYF	TGCAGCGCTGTGGGAGCGATCGGACTAGCTACGGAGACCCAGTACTTC
TRBV20-1	.	TRBJ1-2	.	CSARGEMANYGYTF	TGCAGTGCTAGAGGAGAAATGGCGAACTATGGCTACACCTTC
TRBV6-6	TRBD2	TRBJ2-5	.	CASSYEREDYQETQYF	TGTGCCAGCAGTTACGAGCGGGAGGACTACCAAGAGACCCAGTACTTC
TRBV20-1	.	TRBJ1-5	.	CSAFLPHSAGSNQPQHF	TGCAGCGCCTTTTTGCCCCATAGTGCTGGTAGCAATCAGCCCCAGCATTTT
TRBV5-1	.	TRBJ2-3	once	CASSLGVSMTDTQYF	TGCGCCAGCAGCTTGGGCGTCAGTATGACAGATACGCAGTATTTT
TRBV10-2	.	TRBJ1-2	.	CASGTNGDYGYTF	TGCGCCAGCGGGACGAATGGGGACTATGGCTACACCTTC
TRBV30	.	TRBJ1-6	.	CAWSVLRGTENSPLHF	TGTGCCTGGAGTGTACTACGGGGAACTGAGAATTCACCCCTCCACTTT
TRBV19	.	TRBJ2-3	.	CASSMVAGSSTDTQYF	TGTGCCAGTAGTATGGTCGCGGGGTCTAGCACAGATACGCAGTATTTT
TRBV5-6	.	TRBJ2-7	.	CASSLRREQYF	TGTGCCAGCAGCTTGCGTCGGGAGCAGTACTTC
TRBV10-3	TRBD1	TRBJ2-3	.	CAISGTGWGDTQYF	TGTGCCATCAGTGGGACAGGGTGGGGAGATACGCAGTATTTT
TRBV19	TRBD2	TRBJ2-3	once	CATSPGLAGGPNTQYF	TGTGCCACCTCCCCGGGACTAGCGGGAGGGCCTAATACGCAGTATTTT
TRBV20-1	TRBD2	TRBJ2-1	.	CSARDRGGLHNEQFF	TGCAGTGCTAGAGATCGGGGGGGCTTGCACAATGAGCAGTTCTTC
TRBV19	.	TRBJ2-4	.	CASSIAGFNKNIQYF	TGTGCCAGTAGTATAGCCGGATTTAACAAAAACATTCAGTACTTC
TRBV5-6	.	TRBJ1-1	once	CASSVQDAEAFF	TGTGCCAGCAGCGTGCAAGACGCTGAAGCTTTCTTT
TRBV20-1	.	TRBJ1-1	once	CSASFPGGGTEAFF	TGCAGTGCTAGTTTTCCGGGAGGCGGCACTGAAGCTTTCTTT
TRBV18	.	TRBJ1-5	.	CASSGTPDQPQHF	TGTGCCAGCTCCGGGACCCCGGATCAGCCCCAGCATTTT
TRBV7-9	.	TRBJ2-2	once	CAGTSKGRNTGELFF	TGTGCCGGGACGTCTAAAGGGAGGAACACCGGGGAGCTGTTTTTT
TRBV15	.	TRBJ2-5	.	CATSREQRDSGIQETQYF	TGTGCCACCAGCAGGGAGCAGAGGGATAGCGGAATTCAAGAGACCCAGTACTTC
TRBV6-5	TRBD2	TRBJ2-5	once	CASTRRLAGVETQYF	TGTGCCAGCACCCGCCGACTAGCGGGAGTGGAGACCCAGTACTTC
TRBV28	TRBD1	TRBJ2-4	once	CASSFQRQGADIQYF	TGTGCCAGCAGCTTTCAGAGACAGGGTGCGGACATTCAGTACTTC
TRBV19	.	TRBJ2-7	.	CASSIGAAYYEQYF	TGTGCCAGTAGTATAGGGGCCGCATACTACGAGCAGTACTTC
TRBV28	TRBD1	TRBJ2-7	.	CASSHGQGSYEQYF	TGTGCCAGCAGTCACGGACAGGGATCCTACGAGCAGTACTTC